These 30 T cell receptor beta chains share one sample of origin, sequenced in a study of cytomegalovirus exposure and HLA in healthy donors. A multiplex PCR was run with 60 Vbeta primers and 13 Jbeta primers. Using immunoSEQ multiplex PCR, the repertoire was profiled, and TCRdb retains in-frame clones only, with some absent. Its clone listing holds around 110,000 clones. The sequencing input was PBMCs. Receptors were obtained from a man aged 35-49 years in good health and CMV-seropositive.

The chain is built from TRBV11-2 and TRBJ2-5, with 11 bases that match TRBD2. Germline lookup yields CDR1 SGHAT and CDR2 FQNNGV. The ends lost 2 bases at V and 5 bases at J; junction bases unmatched: 7. This CDR3 has 16 amino acids. The DNA of the CDR3 is TGTGCCAGCAGCTTAACTAGCGGGAGCCTCCGGGAGACCCAGTACTTC. Residues: CASSLTSGSLRETQYF.

V usage is TRBV7-9 and J usage is TRBJ2-1; 9 positions agree with TRBD2. This CDR3 region has 16 residues. Germline V gene sequence: CDR1 SEHNR, CDR2 FQNEAQ (reference sequence). V shed 5 bases and J 9 bases; nucleotides not matched to a gene: 14. The DNA for the CDR3 is TGTGCCAGCAGCGCCTGGGGAGTGCGGGAGGGTAGTGAGCAGTTCTTC. It encodes CASSAWGVREGSEQFF.

The chain carries TRBV6-5 and TRBJ1-1; no reliable D call. Trimming removed 6 bases at V and 1 base at J, with 6 bases between. Germline lookup yields CDR1 MNHEY and CDR2 SVGAGI. CDR3 length: 12 amino acids. The CDR3 region is CASRRKNTEAFF. The CDR3 coding sequence is TGTGCCAGCAGGCGGAAGAACACTGAAGCTTTCTTT.

The gene calls are TRBV7-6 and TRBJ2-2; TRBD2 aligns across 7 bases. This CDR3 contains 15 residues. The V segment lost 5 bases and the J segment 7 bases; nucleotides outside the gene matches: 10. Germline V gene data show CDR1 as SGHVS and CDR2 as FNYEAQ. The CDR3 loop is CASSPPAGVSGELFF. DNA for the CDR3: TGTGCCAGCAGCCCACCCGCGGGAGTAAGCGGGGAGCTGTTTTTT.

The rearrangement uses TRBV28 and TRBJ2-4, with D hard to call. The CDR3 sequence is 13 residues long. Trimming shortened V by 7 bases and J by 0 bases, and 7 bases separated the two germline ends. CDR1 is MDHEN and CDR2 is SYDVKM in the germline V gene. The CDR3 reads CASTTLAKNIQYF. The CDR3 DNA reads TGTGCCAGCACTACTTTAGCCAAAAACATTCAGTACTTC.

CDR3 residues: CASSTGQGGAYEQYF. For the CDR3, the DNA is TGCGCCAGCAGTACGGGACAGGGGGGAGCCTACGAGCAGTACTTC. The gene calls are TRBV10-2 and TRBJ2-7; 11 bases are a match to TRBD1. The V and J ends lost 5 bases and 2 bases, in that order; junction bases with no gene match: 5. The CDR3 spans 15 residues. Germline V gene lookup returns CDR1 WSHSY and CDR2 SAAADI.

The chain employs TRBV6-4 and TRBJ2-3; TRBD1 might be the D (6 bases). The germline V gene has CDR1 MRHNA and CDR2 SNTAGT. The CDR3 covers 15 residues. Trimming took off 6 bases at V and 0 bases at J, with 13 bases between the two ends. CDR3 residues: CASSLQGTSTDTQYF. In DNA form, the CDR3 reads TGTGCCAGCAGCCTACAGGGCACTAGCACAGATACGCAGTATTTT.

The chain couples TRBV5-1 to TRBJ1-2; D call uncertain. Trimming took off 0 bases at V and 6 bases at J, with 18 bases between the two ends. From germline, CDR1 is SGHRS and CDR2 YFSETQ. The length of the CDR3 is 16 residues. The CDR3 here is CASSLGLAAGLNGYTF. CDR3 DNA: TGCGCCAGCAGCTTGGGTTTAGCCGCAGGACTCAATGGCTACACCTTC.

The V call is TRBV29-1, the J call TRBJ2-7, with 9 bases that match TRBD2. Trimming at V came to 1 base and at J to 0 bases, leaving 4 bases not matched to a gene. Germline values: CDR1 SQVTM, CDR2 ANQGSEA. This CDR3 has 15 residues. CDR3 region: CSVEGASGNSYEQYF. CDR3 DNA sequence: TGCAGCGTTGAAGGGGCTAGCGGGAACTCCTACGAGCAGTACTTC.

For the CDR3, the DNA is TGCGCCAGCAGCCCTGGAGCCGCGCCGAAAGAGCAGTACTTC. This sequence encodes CASSPGAAPKEQYF. The V gene is TRBV10-1, the J gene TRBJ2-7, with D unresolved. The CDR3 is 14 residues long. CDR1 and CDR2 (germline): WNHNN, SYGVQD (reference sequence). Trimming pared 6 bases from V and 7 bases from J, leaving 19 bases between.

This chain joins TRBV2 and TRBJ2-1; 9 bases match TRBD2. Germline V CDR1 and CDR2: SNHLY, FYNNEI. The V and J ends lost 6 bases and 7 bases, in that order; junction bases with no gene match: 10. This CDR3 has 15 amino acids. This CDR3 is CASRRGGRAVNEQFF. For the CDR3, the DNA is TGTGCCAGCAGGCGAGGCGGGAGGGCCGTGAATGAGCAGTTCTTC.

The V and J genes are TRBV7-8 and TRBJ1-4; no reliable D call. CDR3 size: 15 residues. Looked up from germline, CDR1 is SGHVS and CDR2 is FQNEAQ. Trimming took off 3 bases at V and 1 base at J, with 9 bases between the two ends. The CDR3 nucleotides read TGTGCCAGCAGCTTTCCTAGCGGAACTAATGAAAAACTGTTTTTT. Translation gives CASSFPSGTNEKLFF.

V usage is TRBV29-1 and J usage is TRBJ1-1; 9 nucleotides align to TRBD1. Germline assignment: CDR1 SQVTM and CDR2 ANQGSEA. The CDR3 runs to 14 residues. Unmatched junction bases numbered 10, after V lost 4 bases and J lost 7 bases. The CDR3 DNA is TGCAGCGTTGGAACCGGGACAGGGCTCCTTGAAGCTTTCTTT. Translating it yields CSVGTGTGLLEAFF.

The V call is TRBV2, the J call TRBJ2-1; a weak D match, TRBD2 (6 bases). V lost 7 bases, J lost 10 bases, and 14 bases lay in between. Germline-derived CDR1 and CDR2 are SNHLY and FYNNEI. This CDR3 is 12 amino acids long. The CDR3 loop reads CASTPGVGEQFF. CDR3 nucleotides: TGTGCCAGCACCCCGGGAGTGGGCGAGCAGTTCTTC. The full variable domain, in which reference TRBV2 and TRBJ2-1 provide the parts outside the CDR3, is EPEVTQTPSHQVTQMGQEVILRCVPISNHLYFYWYRQILGQKVEFLVSFYNNEISEKSEIFDDQFSVERPDGSNFTLKIRSTKLEDSAMYFCASTPGVGEQFFGPGTRLTVL.

This chain uses TRBV7-2 with TRBJ1-1; D perhaps matches TRBD1 (5 bases). The germline V gene has CDR1 SGHTA and CDR2 FQGNSA. The germline V and J ends were trimmed by 5 bases and 4 bases, with 14 bases remaining between them. The CDR3 sequence is 14 residues long. The CDR3 region is CASSRGPGGTEAFF. CDR3 coding DNA: TGTGCCAGCAGCCGGGGCCCCGGGGGCACTGAAGCTTTCTTT. The entire variable domain, with the rest obtained from reference TRBV7-2 and TRBJ1-1, is as follows: GAGVSQSPSNKVTEKGKDVELRCDPISGHTALYWYRQSLGQGLEFLIYFQGNSAPDKSGLPSDRFSAERTGGSVSTLTIQRTQQEDSAVYLCASSRGPGGTEAFFGQGTRLTVV.

About this clone itself: Other DNA sequences in this sample translate to the same CDR3. The chain has TRBV2 and TRBJ2-3; 9 bases fit TRBD2. The CDR3 runs to 14 residues. After removal of 9 bases from V and 0 bases from J, the junction contained 4 bases not matched to a gene. Germline V gene data show CDR1 as SNHLY and CDR2 as FYNNEI. The CDR3 spells CASASGTSTDTQYF. DNA for the CDR3: TGTGCCAGTGCTAGCGGGACTAGCACAGATACGCAGTATTTT.

The chain joins TRBV27 to TRBJ2-7; 10 bases agree with TRBD1. The CDR3 runs 14 residues. Germline V CDR1 and CDR2: MNHEY, SMNVEV (reference sequence). J gave up 7 bases and V 6 bases, and 9 bases lay outside the gene matches. CDR3 protein: CASRGQGVFMEQYF. The CDR3 nucleotides read TGTGCCAGCAGAGGACAGGGGGTGTTTATGGAGCAGTACTTC.

The DNA of the CDR3 is TGCGCCAGTGCGACAGGGGTTGGCTACGAGCAGTACTTC. Its translation: CASATGVGYEQYF. This sequence joins TRBV5-1 and TRBJ2-7, with 8 bases matching TRBD1. Trimming took 8 bases from V and 3 from J; bases not matched to a gene: 7. Germline values: CDR1 SGHRS, CDR2 YFSETQ. The CDR3 extends over 13 amino acids.

The chain uses TRBV7-2 and TRBJ2-7, with TRBD2 matching over 7 bases. The CDR3 contains 17 residues. Germline V gives CDR1 SGHTA, CDR2 FQGNSA. V shed 4 bases and J 0 bases; nucleotides not matched to a gene: 12. The CDR3 DNA follows: TGTGCCAGCAGCTATATCTCGATCAGGGACTACTCCTACGAGCAGTACTTC. This encodes CASSYISIRDYSYEQYF.

J is TRBJ1-6 and V is TRBV10-3; a possible D gene is TRBD1 (5 bases). Germline CDR1 is ENHRY and CDR2 is SYGVKD. The CDR3 runs to 14 residues. Trimming took off 2 bases at V and 6 bases at J, with 8 bases between the two ends. In DNA form, the CDR3 reads TGTGCCATCAGTGAGCTAGACAGTAATTCACCCCTCCACTTT. Translating it yields CAISELDSNSPLHF.

The J gene is TRBJ2-7, the V gene TRBV13; a weak D match, TRBD2 (5 bases). V lost 5 bases and J lost 4, with 15 bases in between. Germline V lookup: CDR1 PRHDT, CDR2 FYEKMQ (reference sequence). The CDR3 consists of 14 residues. The CDR3 loop is CASSDRTTGYEQYF. The CDR3 coding sequence is TGTGCCAGCAGCGACCGGACGACGGGATACGAGCAGTACTTC.

V usage is TRBV6-5 and J usage is TRBJ1-2; no clear D gene. The CDR3 spans 11 residues. CDR1 and CDR2 (germline): MNHEY, SVGAGI. V shed 8 bases and J shed 7 bases, with 11 bases lying between them. CDR3 in amino acids: CASRTSGGYTF. The CDR3 region has the DNA TGTGCCAGCCGCACTTCGGGTGGCTACACCTTC.

This sequence joins TRBV30 and TRBJ2-1, with a tentative D call TRBD2 (6 bases). Germline CDR1 is GTSNPN and CDR2 is SVGIG (reference sequence). V lost 1 base and J 2 bases, leaving 15 bases between the germline ends. The CDR3 loop spans 16 amino acids. The CDR3 protein is CAWSAYGAGPYNEQFF. As DNA, the CDR3 is TGTGCCTGGAGTGCCTACGGTGCGGGACCCTACAATGAGCAGTTCTTC.

The gene calls are TRBV7-9 and TRBJ2-1; 11 nucleotides agree with TRBD2. CDR3 length: 16 amino acids. Losses at the gene ends were 4 bases for V and 7 bases for J; bases not matched to a gene: 9. Germline lookup yields CDR1 SEHNR and CDR2 FQNEAQ (reference sequence). The CDR3 DNA reads as TGTGCCAGCAGCTCCCCCGGGACTAGCGGTCTAAATGAGCAGTTCTTC. Translating it yields CASSSPGTSGLNEQFF.

V gene TRBV28 combines with J gene TRBJ1-5; D call uncertain. The CDR3 extends over 15 amino acids. V shed 5 bases and J shed 4 bases, with 15 bases lying between them. Germline assignment: CDR1 MDHEN and CDR2 SYDVKM. DNA of the CDR3: TGTGCCAGCAGTGTGCAGGACGGAGGGAATCAGCCCCAGCATTTT. Translated, it gives CASSVQDGGNQPQHF.

Here the CDR3 reads CASSLAPLATYEQYF. For the CDR3, the DNA is TGTGCCAGCAGCTTAGCGCCGCTAGCGACCTACGAGCAGTACTTC. The chain uses TRBV7-9 and TRBJ2-7; maybe TRBD2 (6 bases). V was clipped by 0 bases and J by 2 bases, with 11 bases between them. The CDR3 sequence is 15 residues long. Looked up from germline, CDR1 is SEHNR and CDR2 is FQNEAQ (reference sequence).

The chain employs TRBV27 and TRBJ1-5; D gene unclear. Germline CDR1 is MNHEY and CDR2 is SMNVEV (reference sequence). Deletions cut 5 bases from V and 0 bases from J, with 17 bases between. The CDR3 is made up of 17 amino acids. CDR3 DNA sequence: TGTGCCAGCAGTACACTTACGGGAGTAAATAGCAATCAGCCCCAGCATTTT. Protein: CASSTLTGVNSNQPQHF.

V and J are TRBV13 and TRBJ2-5, with D perhaps matching TRBD2 (5 bases). Germline assignment: CDR1 PRHDT and CDR2 FYEKMQ (reference sequence). V lost 4 bases, J lost 2 bases, and 17 bases lay in between. This CDR3 is 16 amino acids long. CDR3 loop: CASSWTTSSGQETQYF. The CDR3 DNA reads TGTGCCAGCAGCTGGACCACCTCGAGCGGTCAAGAGACCCAGTACTTC.

The gene calls are TRBV5-1 and TRBJ2-2, with 13 bases identical to TRBD2. Losses at the gene ends were 0 bases for V and 5 bases for J; bases not matched to a gene: 4. Germline CDR1 is SGHRS and CDR2 is YFSETQ. CDR3 length: 17 residues. For the CDR3, the DNA is TGCGCCAGCAGCTTGGCTAGGGGACTAGCGGGGACCGGGGAGCTGTTTTTT. This gives the protein CASSLARGLAGTGELFF.

The chain is built from TRBV5-1 and TRBJ1-3; D is ambiguous. The CDR3 loop spans 16 amino acids. Germline V lookup: CDR1 SGHRS, CDR2 YFSETQ. Trimming removed 0 bases from V and 0 bases from J, with 10 bases in between. CDR3 residues: CASSLGASSSGNTIYF. The CDR3 bases are TGCGCCAGCAGCTTGGGGGCGTCGAGCTCTGGAAACACCATATATTTT.